The rows below give T cell receptor beta chains drawn from one sample of a study of a mutant IDH1 vaccine in newly diagnosed glioma. The protocol was immunoSEQ multiplex PCR, while the TCRdb copy is restricted to in-frame clones and leaves out a portion. The sample yields about 59,000 clones, approximately 91% seen once. Source: PBMCs, taken from a glioma patient treated with radiotherapy, temozolomide or both. Receptor source: a man aged 50 to 59 with glioma. Each CDR3 is given with its conserved first and last residue. A D gene is named only where the DNA matches it firmly. Size tells how often a clone was seen (once, few, many) or the class of an expanded clone, and some rows leave it out.

clone_size | j_call | v_call | cdr3_length | d_call | cdr3_aa | cdr3_nt
. | TRBJ1-2 | TRBV19 | 17 | . | CTSRFEYIRVQGRGYTF | TGTACCAGTAGATTCGAGTACATCAGGGTTCAAGGGCGCGGCTACACCTTC
. | TRBJ1-2 | TRBV30 | 17 | . | CAWTGQRGVEFNYGYTF | TGTGCCTGGACTGGACAGCGCGGAGTTGAATTTAACTATGGCTACACCTTC
once | TRBJ2-3 | TRBV6-1 | 10 | TRBD1 | CASSQTGRYF | TGTGCCAGCAGTCAGACAGGGCGGTATTTT
. | TRBJ1-6 | TRBV5-4 | 15 | . | CASSLQSGFGSPLHF | TGTGCCAGCAGCTTGCAATCTGGATTCGGATCACCCCTCCACTTT
. | TRBJ2-5 | TRBV5-1 | 16 | TRBD2 | CASSPGGTSNQETQYF | TGCGCCAGCAGCCCGGGCGGGACTAGCAATCAAGAGACCCAGTACTTC
once | TRBJ2-7 | TRBV10-1 | 12 | . | CASSPDGYEQYF | TGCGCCAGCAGTCCGGACGGCTACGAGCAGTACTTC
once | TRBJ2-1 | TRBV5-1 | 14 | TRBD1 | CASSKRDRANEQFF | TGCGCCAGCAGCAAGCGGGACAGGGCGAATGAGCAGTTCTTC
. | TRBJ2-2 | TRBV4-1 | 15 | . | CASSQDKRATLTLFF | TGCGCCAGCAGCCAAGATAAAAGGGCCACCTTAACGCTGTTTTTT
once | TRBJ1-4 | TRBV5-8 | 16 | . | CASSLAGGQANEKLFF | TGTGCCAGCAGCTTGGCCGGGGGGCAGGCTAATGAAAAACTGTTTTTT
. | TRBJ2-3 | TRBV28 | 17 | . | CASRPPTASASTDTQYF | TGTGCCAGCAGACCACCAACAGCTTCAGCTAGCACAGATACGCAGTATTTT
. | TRBJ2-1 | TRBV5-6 | 15 | TRBD1 | CASSVNRGPFNEQFF | TGTGCCAGCAGCGTTAACAGGGGGCCGTTCAATGAGCAGTTCTTC
. | TRBJ1-4 | TRBV30 | 14 | . | CAWRGGRSVEKLFF | TGTGCCTGGAGAGGCGGCAGATCGGTTGAAAAACTGTTTTTT
few | TRBJ2-1 | TRBV29-1 | 13 | . | CSVEDLLDNEQFF | TGCAGCGTTGAAGATCTACTAGACAATGAGCAGTTCTTC
few | TRBJ1-2 | TRBV9 | 17 | . | CASSPGQPALTLYGYTF | TGTGCCAGCAGCCCTGGACAGCCGGCCCTAACTCTCTATGGCTACACCTTC
. | TRBJ2-3 | TRBV6-1 | 10 | . | CASNLGTQYF | TGTGCCAGCAATCTGGGTACGCAGTATTTT
. | TRBJ1-4 | TRBV15 | 17 | TRBD1 | CATSRVPGQGREEKLFF | TGTGCCACCAGCAGAGTTCCCGGACAGGGCAGAGAGGAAAAACTGTTTTTT
. | TRBJ1-2 | TRBV5-1 | 15 | . | CASTLGGPLNYGYTF | TGCGCCAGTACCCTCGGGGGCCCCCTTAACTATGGCTACACCTTC
. | TRBJ1-1 | TRBV19 | 13 | . | CASRTFEESEAFF | TGTGCCAGTAGGACCTTTGAGGAAAGTGAAGCTTTCTTT
. | TRBJ1-5 | TRBV5-1 | 16 | TRBD1 | CASSPGGGGRSQPQHF | TGCGCCAGCAGCCCAGGGGGAGGGGGTCGGAGTCAGCCCCAGCATTTT
once | TRBJ1-1 | TRBV5-1 | 16 | . | CASSLAGTGGSTEAFF | TGCGCCAGCAGCTTGGCGGGGACGGGGGGGAGCACTGAAGCTTTCTTT
. | TRBJ2-5 | TRBV7-2 | 17 | . | CASSLGQQTFTQETQYF | TGTGCCAGCAGCTTAGGGCAGCAGACCTTTACTCAAGAGACCCAGTACTTC
once | TRBJ1-4 | TRBV7-2 | 14 | . | CASSLGSTNEKLFF | TGTGCCAGCAGCTTGGGCAGCACTAATGAAAAACTGTTTTTT
. | TRBJ1-5 | TRBV6-4 | 17 | . | CASSDRAASGNYQPQHF | TGTGCCAGCAGTGACCGGGCCGCGTCTGGGAACTATCAGCCCCAGCATTTT
. | TRBJ2-7 | TRBV4-3 | 16 | . | CASSNIAGHPMHEQYF | TGCGCCAGCAGTAATATCGCAGGCCACCCGATGCACGAGCAGTACTTC
. | TRBJ2-2 | TRBV7-2 | 16 | . | CASSLMRLLNTGELFF | TGTGCCAGCAGCTTAATGCGACTACTAAACACCGGGGAGCTGTTTTTT
. | TRBJ1-1 | TRBV27 | 15 | TRBD1 | CASSFDRAPNTEAFF | TGTGCCAGCAGTTTTGACAGGGCACCGAACACTGAAGCTTTCTTT
. | TRBJ1-1 | TRBV4-3 | 17 | . | CASSQDLGGGGNTEAFF | TGCGCCAGCAGCCAAGATCTGGGGGGGGGAGGGAACACTGAAGCTTTCTTT
. | TRBJ2-3 | TRBV27 | 16 | TRBD1 | CASSSRTGGGTDTQYF | TGTGCCAGCAGTTCTCGGACAGGGGGCGGCACAGATACGCAGTATTTT
. | TRBJ1-3 | TRBV28 | 18 | . | CASSLSLGGRYSGNTIYF | TGTGCCAGCAGTTTAAGTTTGGGAGGACGGTACTCTGGAAACACCATATATTTT